This T cell receptor beta chain was observed in a study of T cells in Graves' hyperthyroidism and ophthalmopathy. Study-level points and caveats: Most expanded thyroid clonotypes above 0.001 also appeared in blood.

The patients, who ranged from 18 to 65 in age, presented with newly diagnosed hyperthyroidism lasting under 2 months. Exclusion of a patient resulted from uncontrolled infection, other autoimmune disease, pregnancy or lactation. CDR3 length: 16 amino acids. Germline V gene sequence: CDR1 KGHDR, CDR2 SFDVKD. V dropped 1 base and J dropped 7; count of bases not matched to a gene: 5. Regarding this clonotype: The antigen is unknown.

Using RNA transcripts as the source, TCR beta CDR3 regions were amplified. The HTBI primer set drove a first-round RT-PCR of the TCR CDR3. TCRdb reanalysed the multiplex PCR reads using MiXCR and keeps one entry per CDR3 protein. Of roughly 740,000 distinct CDR3 sequences listed, over 15% are singletons. This chain uses TRBV24-1 with TRBJ2-3; 12 positions match TRBD2. The specimen sequenced was blood. The receptor was derived from a man aged 18 to 35 with Graves' hyperthyroidism. For the CDR3, the DNA is TGTGCCACCAGTGATTTCCAGACTAGCGGGAGAAATACGCAGTATTTT. This sequence encodes CATSDFQTSGRNTQYF.